Sequencing of this T cell receptor beta chain was carried out in a study of blood T cell repertoires in COVID-19. Overall study: Donors in the United States, Italy and Spain gave samples during acute or convalescent COVID-19. In each case, the material was cDNA or gDNA derived from T cells, B-cell-depleted T cells, or PBMCs.

In the authors' workflow: Reference gene primers were amplified, and this amplification served to estimate nucleated cell counts. Clones were read by immunoSEQ multiplex PCR, and TCRdb kept only the in-frame ones, dropping some. That table is the source of V, J and clone size, and D and trimming were worked out from the DNA. The repertoire holds 250,000 to 350,000 clones, with 87% as singletons. Sequencing input: PBMCs or T cells enriched from blood (not recorded which). The TCR originated in a woman aged 30 to 39 who had recovered from COVID-19.

The CDR3 is CASSELFGQRVYEQYF. The CDR3 bases are TGTGCCAGCAGTGAACTTTTTGGACAGCGCGTATACGAGCAGTACTTC. The chain is built from TRBV6-4 and TRBJ2-7; D may be TRBD1 (6 bases). CDR1 MRHNA and CDR2 SNTAGT come from the germline V gene. Trimming cost V 3 bases and J 4 bases, with 19 bases left between them. This CDR3 region has 16 residues.